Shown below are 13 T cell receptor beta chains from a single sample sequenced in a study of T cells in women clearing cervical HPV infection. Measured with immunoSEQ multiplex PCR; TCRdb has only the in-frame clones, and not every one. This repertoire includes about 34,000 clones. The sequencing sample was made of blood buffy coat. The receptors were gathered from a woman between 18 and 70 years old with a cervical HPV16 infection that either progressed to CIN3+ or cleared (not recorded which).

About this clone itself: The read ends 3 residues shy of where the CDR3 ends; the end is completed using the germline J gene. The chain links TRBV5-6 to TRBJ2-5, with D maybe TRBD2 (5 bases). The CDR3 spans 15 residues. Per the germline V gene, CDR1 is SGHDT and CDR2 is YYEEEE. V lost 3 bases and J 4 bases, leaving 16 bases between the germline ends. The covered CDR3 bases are TGTGCCAGCAGCTCCCGGACTCTTGCTCCAGAGACC. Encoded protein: CASSSRTLAPET. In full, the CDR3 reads CASSSRTLAPETQYF.

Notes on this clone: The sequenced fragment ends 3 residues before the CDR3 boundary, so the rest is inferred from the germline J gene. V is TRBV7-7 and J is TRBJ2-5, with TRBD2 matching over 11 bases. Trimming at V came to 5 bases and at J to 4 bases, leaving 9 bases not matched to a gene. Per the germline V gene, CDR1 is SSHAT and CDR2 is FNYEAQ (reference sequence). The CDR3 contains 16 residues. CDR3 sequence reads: CASSQTGTSGIETQYF. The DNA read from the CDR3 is TGTGCCAGCAGCCAGACCGGGACTAGCGGTATAGAGACC.

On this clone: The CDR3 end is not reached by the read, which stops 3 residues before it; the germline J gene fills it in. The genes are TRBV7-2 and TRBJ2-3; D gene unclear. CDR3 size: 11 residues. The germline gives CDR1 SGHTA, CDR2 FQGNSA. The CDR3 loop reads CASGYGQTQYF. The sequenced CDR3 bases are TGTGCCAGCGGGTATGGGCAGACG.

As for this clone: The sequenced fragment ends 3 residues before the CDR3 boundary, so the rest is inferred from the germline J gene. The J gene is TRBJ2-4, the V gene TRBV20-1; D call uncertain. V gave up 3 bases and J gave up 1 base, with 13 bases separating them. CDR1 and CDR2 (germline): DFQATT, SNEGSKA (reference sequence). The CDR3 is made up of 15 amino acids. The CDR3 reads CSARLPTPAKNIQYF. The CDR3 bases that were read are TGCAGTGCTAGGCTTCCTACGCCGGCCAAAAACATT.

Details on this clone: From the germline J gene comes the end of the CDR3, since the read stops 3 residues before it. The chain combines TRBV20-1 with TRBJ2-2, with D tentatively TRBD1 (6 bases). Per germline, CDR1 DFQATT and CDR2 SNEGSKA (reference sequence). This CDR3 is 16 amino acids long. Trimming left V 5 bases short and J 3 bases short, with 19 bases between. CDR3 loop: CSAANRDKGYTGELFF. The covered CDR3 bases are TGCAGTGCTGCTAACCGGGACAAGGGGTACACCGGGGAG.

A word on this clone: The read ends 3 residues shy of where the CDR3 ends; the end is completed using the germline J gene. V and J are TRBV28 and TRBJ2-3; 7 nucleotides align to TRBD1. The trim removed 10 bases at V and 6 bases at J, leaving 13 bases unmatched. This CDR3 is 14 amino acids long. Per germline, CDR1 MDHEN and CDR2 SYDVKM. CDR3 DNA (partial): TGTGCCACCATAAGGGACAGCCGATCGGATACG. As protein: CATIRDSRSDT. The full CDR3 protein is CATIRDSRSDTQYF.

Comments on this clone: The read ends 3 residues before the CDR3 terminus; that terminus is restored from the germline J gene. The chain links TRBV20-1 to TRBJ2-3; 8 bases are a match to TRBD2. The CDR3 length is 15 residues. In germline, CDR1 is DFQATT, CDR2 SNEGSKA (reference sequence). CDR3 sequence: CSARDPRGAQETQYF. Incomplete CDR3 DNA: TGCAGTGCTAGAGATCCGCGGGGGGCGCAAGAGACG.

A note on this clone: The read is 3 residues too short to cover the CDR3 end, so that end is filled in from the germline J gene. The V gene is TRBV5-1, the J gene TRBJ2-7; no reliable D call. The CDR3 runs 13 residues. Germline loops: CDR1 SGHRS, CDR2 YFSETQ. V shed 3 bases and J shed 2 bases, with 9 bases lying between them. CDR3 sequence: CASSSTDTYEQYF. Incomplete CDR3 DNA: TGCGCCAGCAGCTCCACAGATACCTACGAG.

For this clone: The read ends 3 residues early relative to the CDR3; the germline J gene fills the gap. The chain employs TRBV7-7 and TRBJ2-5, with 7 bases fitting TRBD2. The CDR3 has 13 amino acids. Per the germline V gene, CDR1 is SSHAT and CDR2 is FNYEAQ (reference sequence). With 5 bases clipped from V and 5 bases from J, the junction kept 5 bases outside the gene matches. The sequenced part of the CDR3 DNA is TGTGCCAGCAGCCTGGCGGGGGTTGAGACC. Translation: CASSLAGVET. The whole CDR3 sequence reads CASSLAGVETQYF.

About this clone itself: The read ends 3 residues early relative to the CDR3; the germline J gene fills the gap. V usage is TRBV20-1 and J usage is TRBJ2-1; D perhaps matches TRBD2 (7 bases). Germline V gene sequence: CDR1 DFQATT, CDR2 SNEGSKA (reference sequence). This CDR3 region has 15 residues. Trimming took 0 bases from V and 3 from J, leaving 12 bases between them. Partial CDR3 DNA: TGCAGTGCTAGAGATTTCGGGGGGCTCTACAATGAG. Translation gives CSARDFGGLYNE. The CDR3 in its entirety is CSARDFGGLYNEQFF.

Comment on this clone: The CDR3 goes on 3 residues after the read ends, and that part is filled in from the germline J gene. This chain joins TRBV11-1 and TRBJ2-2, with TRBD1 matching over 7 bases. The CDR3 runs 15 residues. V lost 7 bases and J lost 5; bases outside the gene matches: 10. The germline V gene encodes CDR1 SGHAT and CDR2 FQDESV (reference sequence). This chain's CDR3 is CASTDRVGITGELFF. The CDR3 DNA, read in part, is TGTGCCAGCACCGACAGGGTAGGGATTACCGGGGAG. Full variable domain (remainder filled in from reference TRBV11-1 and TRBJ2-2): EAEVAQSPRYKITEKSQAVAFWCDPISGHATLYWYRQILGQGPELLVQFQDESVVDDSQLPKDRFSAERLKGVDSTLKIQPAELGDSAMYLCASTDRVGITGELFFGEGSRLTVL.

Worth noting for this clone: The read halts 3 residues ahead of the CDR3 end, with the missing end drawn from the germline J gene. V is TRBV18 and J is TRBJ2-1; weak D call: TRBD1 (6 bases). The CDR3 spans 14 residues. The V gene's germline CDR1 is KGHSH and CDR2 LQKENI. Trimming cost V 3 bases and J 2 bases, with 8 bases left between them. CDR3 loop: CASSPQGPYNEQFF. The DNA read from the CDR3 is TGTGCCAGCTCACCGCAGGGGCCCTACAATGAG. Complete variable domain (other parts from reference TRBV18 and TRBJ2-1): NAGVMQNPRHLVRRRGQEARLRCSPMKGHSHVYWYRQLPEEGLKFMVYLQKENIIDESGMPKERFSAEFPKEGPSILRIQQVVRGDSAAYFCASSPQGPYNEQFFGPGTRLTVL.

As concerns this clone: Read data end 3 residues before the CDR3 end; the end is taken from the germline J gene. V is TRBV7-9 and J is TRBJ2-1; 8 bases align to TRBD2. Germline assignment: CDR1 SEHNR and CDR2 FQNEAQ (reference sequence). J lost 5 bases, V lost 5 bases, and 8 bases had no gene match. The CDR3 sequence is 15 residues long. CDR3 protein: CASSPSGRGDNEQFF. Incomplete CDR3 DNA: TGTGCCAGCAGCCCGAGCGGGAGAGGGGACAATGAG.